This T cell receptor beta chain came from a study of PD-L1 blockade in urothelial cancer. What went into each PCR as a spike was synthetic TCR analog templates. The data were produced by immunoSEQ multiplex PCR, yet TCRdb's version contains in-frame clones alone and is incomplete. The sample consists of tens of thousands of clones, approximately 84% of them appearing once. V gave up 7 bases and J gave up 5 bases, with 23 bases separating them. This CDR3 comprises 17 residues. The germline V gene encodes CDR1 MDHEN and CDR2 SYDVKM. The chain couples TRBV28 to TRBJ2-2; possibly TRBD2 for D (7 bases). Sequencing used PBMCs, obtained around atezolizumab (anti-PD-L1) treatment. The receptor was isolated from a man aged 65 to 79 with urothelial cancer. CDR3 nucleotides: TGTGCCAGCAATGGGGGGGCGCTTTTTCGTGGGACCGGGGAGCTGTTTTTT. Translating gives CASNGGALFRGTGELFF.